This T cell receptor (beta chain) was identified in a study of cytomegalovirus exposure and HLA in healthy donors. Study conclusions and caveats: Researchers reported that three CMV-associated chains were confirmed in vitro as CMV antigen-specific. Reportedly, cytomegalovirus status was diagnosed with high sensitivity and specificity. In the 120 or so validation repertoires, 85% to 95% of cluster scores exceeded 0, per a later analysis.

Clones were sequenced by immunoSEQ multiplex PCR, and TCRdb holds only the in-frame ones, with some missing. The sample has some 130,000 clones; around 85% are singletons. Notes on this clone: The antigen is undetermined.

V gave up 4 bases and J gave up 2 bases, with 13 bases separating them. The CDR3 is made up of 15 amino acids. Germline V gene sequence: CDR1 SGHNT, CDR2 YYREEE (reference sequence). This sequence originates from a man younger than 30 in good health and CMV-seronegative. V usage is TRBV5-4 and J usage is TRBJ2-1; D gene ambiguous. The sample consisted of PBMCs. The CDR3 protein is CASSGQVQAYNEQFF. The CDR3, as DNA: TGTGCCAGCAGCGGGCAGGTGCAGGCCTACAATGAGCAGTTCTTC.